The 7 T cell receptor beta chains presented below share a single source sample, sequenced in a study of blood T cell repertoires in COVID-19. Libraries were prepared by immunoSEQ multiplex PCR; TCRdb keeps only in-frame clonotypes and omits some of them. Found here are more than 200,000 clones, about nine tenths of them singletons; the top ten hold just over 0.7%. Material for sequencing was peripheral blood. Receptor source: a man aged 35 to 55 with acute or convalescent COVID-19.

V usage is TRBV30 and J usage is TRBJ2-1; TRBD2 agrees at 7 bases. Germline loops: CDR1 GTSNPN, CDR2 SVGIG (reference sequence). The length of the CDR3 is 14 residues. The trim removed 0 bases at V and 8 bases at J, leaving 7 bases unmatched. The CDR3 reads CAWSVGAGRDEQFF. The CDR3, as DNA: TGTGCCTGGAGTGTTGGGGCAGGGAGGGATGAGCAGTTCTTC.

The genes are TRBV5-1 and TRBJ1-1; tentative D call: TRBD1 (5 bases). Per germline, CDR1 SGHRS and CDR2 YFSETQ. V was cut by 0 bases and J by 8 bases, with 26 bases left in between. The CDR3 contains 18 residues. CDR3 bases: TGCGCCAGCAGCTTGGGGTTTCCACTGGGACTGAGGGAGGCAGAAGCTTTCTTT. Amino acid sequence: CASSLGFPLGLREAEAFF. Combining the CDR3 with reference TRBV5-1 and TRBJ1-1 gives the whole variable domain KAGVTQTPRYLIKTRGQQVTLSCSPISGHRSVSWYQQTPGQGLQFLFEYFSETQRNKGNFPGRFSGRQFSNSRSEMNVSTLELGDSALYLCASSLGFPLGLREAEAFFGQGTRLTVV.

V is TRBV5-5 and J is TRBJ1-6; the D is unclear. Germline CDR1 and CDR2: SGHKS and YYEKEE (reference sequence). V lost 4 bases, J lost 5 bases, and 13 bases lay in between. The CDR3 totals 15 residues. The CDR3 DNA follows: TGTGCCAGCAGCCCCTTGGGCTGGGATAATTCACCCCTCCACTTT. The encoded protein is CASSPLGWDNSPLHF.

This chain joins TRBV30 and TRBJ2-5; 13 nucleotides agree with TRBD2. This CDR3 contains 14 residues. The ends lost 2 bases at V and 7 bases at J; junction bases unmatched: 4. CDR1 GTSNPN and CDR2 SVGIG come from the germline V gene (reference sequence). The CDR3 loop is CAWSRTSGGGTQYF. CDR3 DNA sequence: TGTGCCTGGAGTCGAACTAGCGGGGGGGGGACCCAGTACTTC. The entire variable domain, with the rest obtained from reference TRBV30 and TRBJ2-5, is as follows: SQTIHQWPATLVQPVGSPLSLECTVEGTSNPNLYWYRQAAGRGLQLLFYSVGIGQISSEVPQNLSASRPQDRQFILSSKKLLLSDSGFYLCAWSRTSGGGTQYFGPGTRLLVL.

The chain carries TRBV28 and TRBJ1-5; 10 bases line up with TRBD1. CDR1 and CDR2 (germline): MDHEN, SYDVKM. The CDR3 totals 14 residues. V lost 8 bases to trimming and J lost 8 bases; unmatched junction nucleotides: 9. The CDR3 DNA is TGTGCCAGCGTGCCGGGACAGGGGAGTGAGCCCCAGCATTTT. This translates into CASVPGQGSEPQHF.

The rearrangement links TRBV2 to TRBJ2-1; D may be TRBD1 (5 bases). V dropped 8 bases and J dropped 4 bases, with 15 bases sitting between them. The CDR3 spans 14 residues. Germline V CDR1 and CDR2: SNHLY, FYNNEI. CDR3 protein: CASLDSVEYNEQFF. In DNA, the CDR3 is TGTGCCAGCCTAGACAGTGTAGAGTACAATGAGCAGTTCTTC.

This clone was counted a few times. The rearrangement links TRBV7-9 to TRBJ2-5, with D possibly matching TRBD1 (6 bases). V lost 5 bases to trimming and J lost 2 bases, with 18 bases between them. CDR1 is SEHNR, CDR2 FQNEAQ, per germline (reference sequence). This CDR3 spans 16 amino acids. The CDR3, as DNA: TGTGCCAGCAGCCCAAGGGACACGCCGTTGCAAGAGACCCAGTACTTC. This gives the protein CASSPRDTPLQETQYF.